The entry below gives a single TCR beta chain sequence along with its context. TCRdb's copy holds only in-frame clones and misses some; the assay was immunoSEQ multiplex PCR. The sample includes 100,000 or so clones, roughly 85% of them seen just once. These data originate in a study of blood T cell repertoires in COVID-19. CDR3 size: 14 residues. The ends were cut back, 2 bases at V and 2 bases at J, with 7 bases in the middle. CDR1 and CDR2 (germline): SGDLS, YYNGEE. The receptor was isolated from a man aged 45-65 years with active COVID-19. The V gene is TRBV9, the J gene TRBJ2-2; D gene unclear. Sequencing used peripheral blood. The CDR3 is CASSVSSNTGELFF. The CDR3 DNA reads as TGTGCCAGCAGCGTGAGTTCAAACACCGGGGAGCTGTTTTTT.